A single sample is the source of the 3 T cell receptor beta chains below, sequenced in a study of blood T cell repertoires in COVID-19. Data came from immunoSEQ multiplex PCR; TCRdb stores just in-frame clones and leaves some out. The sample lists some 310,000 clones; about nine tenths were seen once. The sample comprised peripheral blood. The receptors originated from a woman aged 25 to 39 with COVID-19, enrolled during active disease.

The chain uses TRBV27 and TRBJ1-1, with D maybe TRBD1 (5 bases). Germline V lookup: CDR1 MNHEY, CDR2 SMNVEV (reference sequence). Trimming removed 3 bases from V and 6 bases from J, with 14 bases in between. This CDR3 region has 14 residues. In DNA, the CDR3 is TGTGCCAGCAGTTTGTTGGCTGGAGGGGCTGAAGCTTTCTTT. It encodes CASSLLAGGAEAFF.

CDR3 in amino acids: CAWSIQGISGANVLTF. In DNA, the CDR3 is TGTGCCTGGAGTATTCAGGGGATCTCTGGGGCCAACGTCCTGACTTTC. The chain employs TRBV30 and TRBJ2-6, with D maybe TRBD1 (6 bases). V was clipped by 2 bases and J by 0 bases, with 11 bases between them. Per germline, CDR1 GTSNPN and CDR2 SVGIG (reference sequence). CDR3 size: 16 residues.

The sample holds a few counts of this clone. The V call is TRBV27, the J call TRBJ1-5; 9 bases align to TRBD1. Germline loops: CDR1 MNHEY, CDR2 SMNVEV (reference sequence). This CDR3 is built from 15 residues. Trimming removed 6 bases from V and 6 bases from J; junction bases left unmatched: 9. As DNA, the CDR3 is TGTGCCAGCAGCTATACAGGGGGCGCGGGTCAGCCCCAGCATTTT. As protein: CASSYTGGAGQPQHF.